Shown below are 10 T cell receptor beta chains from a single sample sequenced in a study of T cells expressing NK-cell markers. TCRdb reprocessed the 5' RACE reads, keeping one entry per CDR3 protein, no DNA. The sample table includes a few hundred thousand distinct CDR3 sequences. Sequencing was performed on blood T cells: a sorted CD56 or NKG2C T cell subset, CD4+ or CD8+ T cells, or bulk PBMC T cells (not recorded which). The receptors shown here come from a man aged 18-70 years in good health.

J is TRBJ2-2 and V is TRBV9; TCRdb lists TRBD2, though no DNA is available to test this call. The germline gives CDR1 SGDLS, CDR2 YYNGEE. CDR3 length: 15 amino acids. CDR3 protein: CASSQRAGRAGELFF.

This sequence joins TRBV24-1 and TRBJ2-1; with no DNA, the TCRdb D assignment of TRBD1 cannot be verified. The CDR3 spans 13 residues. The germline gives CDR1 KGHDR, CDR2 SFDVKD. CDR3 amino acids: CATSDRGVNEQFF.

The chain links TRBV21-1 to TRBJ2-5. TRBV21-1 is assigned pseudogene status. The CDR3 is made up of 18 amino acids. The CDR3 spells CASSKQPRPIRHGGTQYF.

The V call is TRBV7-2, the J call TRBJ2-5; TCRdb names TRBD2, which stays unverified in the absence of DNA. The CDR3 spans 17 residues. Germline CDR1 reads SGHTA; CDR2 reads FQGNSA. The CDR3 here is CASSLIYRLAKQETQYF.

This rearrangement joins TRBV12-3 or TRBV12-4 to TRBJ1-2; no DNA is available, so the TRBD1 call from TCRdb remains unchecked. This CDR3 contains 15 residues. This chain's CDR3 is CASSFYRRTGDIYTF.

CDR3 residues: CASSPSTGRYEQYF. V usage is TRBV4-1 and J usage is TRBJ2-7; the TCRdb D gene call, TRBD1, has no DNA to confirm it. The CDR3 has 14 residues. Germline CDR1 MGHRA, CDR2 YSYEKL.

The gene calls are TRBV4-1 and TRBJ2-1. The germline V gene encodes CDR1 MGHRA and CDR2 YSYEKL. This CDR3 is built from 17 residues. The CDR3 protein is CASSQDPWLGAYNEQFF.

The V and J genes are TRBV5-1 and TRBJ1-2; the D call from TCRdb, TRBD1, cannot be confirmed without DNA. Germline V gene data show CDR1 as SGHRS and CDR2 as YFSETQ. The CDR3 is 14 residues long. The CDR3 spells CASSIQGFEGGYTF.

The CDR3 region is CASSRRDPGTGELFF. The rearrangement joins TRBV12-3 or TRBV12-4 to TRBJ2-2; TCRdb gives TRBD1 as the D gene, but with no DNA this cannot be confirmed. The CDR3 contains 15 residues.

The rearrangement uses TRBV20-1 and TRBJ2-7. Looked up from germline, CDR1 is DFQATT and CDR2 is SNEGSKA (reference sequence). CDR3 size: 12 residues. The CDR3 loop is CSARVGTYEQYF.